This TCR beta chain was captured in a study of cytomegalovirus exposure and HLA in healthy donors. Points from the study as a whole: Researchers reported in a later analysis that common viral pathogens appeared linked to several top clusters. Evidence from a later analysis indicated that most CMV-associated TCR beta chains looked HLA-restricted.

In the case of this clone: The antigen is unknown.

A multiplex PCR was run with 60 Vbeta primers and 13 Jbeta primers. Sequencing used immunoSEQ multiplex PCR; TCRdb keeps in-frame clones, though not all of them. The data hold 150,000 to 200,000 clones, with roughly 80% observed a single time. The sequenced sample was PBMCs. This clonotype originated in a woman younger than 30 in good health and CMV-seronegative.

The chain's CDR3 is CASRMTVGTDTQYF. The CDR3 bases are TGCGCCAGCAGAATGACAGTGGGGACAGATACGCAGTATTTT. The J gene is TRBJ2-3, the V gene TRBV4-1, with a weak D call TRBD1 (5 bases). With 6 bases removed from V and 3 bases from J, the gap between germline ends came to 13 bases. From germline, CDR1 is MGHRA and CDR2 YSYEKL. This CDR3 has 14 residues.